One and the same sample provided the 29 T cell receptor beta chains below, sequenced in a study of neoadjuvant nivolumab and ipilimumab in lung cancer (dated by TCRdb to the early 2020s). Library preparation used the immunoSEQ multiplex PCR assay. TCRdb re-hosts the immuneACCESS table, in-frame sequences only. Its copies lack some clones; in the studies checked, an unresolved V gene accounts for under half of them, and the cause for the rest is not known. Here the sample has more than 3,000 clones; roughly 85% occur a single time. Clones ranked in the top ten supply about 0.79% of the sample. The intended sense of this specimen's time point label: at surgical resection after neoadjuvant nivolumab +/- ipilimumab. The source was tumor tissue, collected after neoadjuvant nivolumab, alone or with ipilimumab, at or shortly before surgery. These receptors originate from an adult with non-small cell lung cancer.

This sequence joins TRBV7-6 and TRBJ2-7; 7 bases agree with TRBD1. Germline V gene lookup returns CDR1 SGHVS and CDR2 FNYEAQ. The CDR3 has 12 amino acids. V lost 6 bases, J lost 5 bases, and 4 bases stayed unmatched. CDR3 nucleotides: TGTGCCAGCAGATCCACAGGGGACGAGCAGTACTTC. Translation: CASRSTGDEQYF.

The rearrangement joins TRBV28 to TRBJ2-1, with 8 bases fitting TRBD2. CDR3 size: 15 residues. V gave up 6 bases and J gave up 6 bases; unmatched junction bases: 10. The germline V gene encodes CDR1 MDHEN and CDR2 SYDVKM. The CDR3 nucleotides read TGTGCCAGCAGATATAGCGGGGCTTCGGGCAATGAGCAGTTCTTC. The encoded protein is CASRYSGASGNEQFF.

V is TRBV30 and J is TRBJ2-7, with 11 positions matching TRBD2. V trimming: 3 bases; J trimming: 3 bases; junction bases outside the gene matches: 4. This CDR3 has 14 amino acids. Germline V gene data show CDR1 as GTSNPN and CDR2 as SVGIG (reference sequence). CDR3 DNA sequence: TGTGCCTGGAGCCCGGGACTAGCGGACTACGAGCAGTACTTC. This encodes CAWSPGLADYEQYF.

The chain couples TRBV10-2 to TRBJ2-1; perhaps D is TRBD1 or TRBD2 (6 bases each). The CDR3 extends over 14 amino acids. The V and J ends lost 2 bases and 5 bases respectively, with 10 bases between them. Germline V gene sequence: CDR1 WSHSY, CDR2 SAAADI. CDR3 sequence: CASSEGGPNNEQFF. The CDR3 nucleotides are TGCGCCAGCAGTGAGGGGGGGCCGAACAATGAGCAGTTCTTC.

The chain employs TRBV6-5 and TRBJ1-1; weak D call: TRBD1 (5 bases). This CDR3 comprises 13 residues. Trimming shortened V by 6 bases and J by 1 base, and 9 bases separated the two germline ends. CDR1 MNHEY and CDR2 SVGAGI come from the germline V gene. In nucleotides, the CDR3 is TGTGCCAGCAGCCTGGGACGGAACACTGAAGCTTTCTTT. The encoded protein is CASSLGRNTEAFF.

The gene calls are TRBV20-1 and TRBJ1-1; 7 bases align to TRBD1. Germline CDR1 reads DFQATT; CDR2 reads SNEGSKA (reference sequence). The CDR3 sequence is 11 residues long. V gave up 4 bases and J gave up 5 bases; unmatched junction bases: 1. CDR3: CSAKDRTEAFF. The CDR3 coding sequence is TGCAGTGCTAAGGACAGGACTGAAGCTTTCTTT.

In this sample, this clone turned up once. The chain employs TRBV30 and TRBJ2-1, with a weak D call TRBD2 (5 bases). CDR3 length: 16 residues. Germline CDR1 is GTSNPN and CDR2 is SVGIG (reference sequence). Trimming stripped 3 bases from V and 4 bases from J, with 19 bases between. In DNA form, the CDR3 reads TGTGCCTGGAGCCCTGTCGGGATCCCAATTTACAATGAGCAGTTCTTC. Its protein product is CAWSPVGIPIYNEQFF. The variable domain in full, completed from reference TRBV30 and TRBJ2-1, reads SQTIHQWPATLVQPVGSPLSLECTVEGTSNPNLYWYRQAAGRGLQLLFYSVGIGQISSEVPQNLSASRPQDRQFILSSKKLLLSDSGFYLCAWSPVGIPIYNEQFFGPGTRLTVL.

V and J are TRBV10-2 and TRBJ1-5; TRBD1 matches at 7 bases. The CDR3 is 17 amino acids. The germline CDR1 and CDR2 sequences are WSHSY and SAAADI. The trim removed 7 bases at V and 0 bases at J, leaving 12 bases unmatched. CDR3 amino acids: CASTPDRNPYSNQPQHF. The CDR3 region has the DNA TGCGCCAGCACCCCGGACAGGAATCCCTATAGCAATCAGCCCCAGCATTTT.

The rearrangement joins TRBV11-2 to TRBJ1-2, with D possibly matching TRBD1 (5 bases). The V gene's germline CDR1 is SGHAT and CDR2 FQNNGV. The CDR3 length is 15 residues. V lost 7 bases to trimming and J lost 3 bases, with 18 bases between them. CDR3 residues: CASTRVGDYYYGYTF. CDR3 nucleotide sequence: TGTGCCAGCACTCGGGTGGGGGACTATTACTATGGCTACACCTTC.

The V call is TRBV4-1, the J call TRBJ1-2; possible D gene TRBD1, 5 bases. Germline CDR1 MGHRA, CDR2 YSYEKL. Trimming stripped 0 bases from V and 8 bases from J, with 13 bases between. The CDR3 is 14 residues long. The CDR3 DNA sequence: TGCGCCAGCAGCCAAGATCAGGGAGTGCGCGGCTACACCTTC. Translating it yields CASSQDQGVRGYTF.

The chain couples TRBV28 to TRBJ2-7; D is undetermined. The CDR3 extends over 16 amino acids. Germline V gene sequence: CDR1 MDHEN, CDR2 SYDVKM. The ends were cut back, 5 bases at V and 0 bases at J, with 17 bases in the middle. CDR3 residues: CASSPIDRRSSYEQYF. The CDR3 coding sequence is TGTGCCAGCAGTCCCATCGATAGGCGGAGCTCCTACGAGCAGTACTTC. The full variable domain, in which reference TRBV28 and TRBJ2-7 provide the parts outside the CDR3, is DVKVTQSSRYLVKRTGEKVFLECVQDMDHENMFWYRQDPGLGLRLIYFSYDVKMKEKGDIPEGYSVSREKKERFSLILESASTNQTSMYLCASSPIDRRSSYEQYFGPGTRLTVT.

V is TRBV6-1 and J is TRBJ2-1; tentatively, D is TRBD1 (5 bases). The germline gives CDR1 MNHNS, CDR2 SASEGT. Trimming shortened V by 4 bases and J by 0 bases, and 13 bases separated the two germline ends. CDR3 length: 16 residues. The CDR3 here is CASSGGWGISYNEQFF. The CDR3 bases are TGTGCCAGCAGTGGTGGATGGGGCATCTCCTACAATGAGCAGTTCTTC.

V and J are TRBV7-9 and TRBJ2-1; 8 bases align to TRBD1. The CDR3 consists of 16 residues. Per the germline V gene, CDR1 is SEHNR and CDR2 is FQNEAQ (reference sequence). J gave up 3 bases and V 4 bases, and 8 bases lay outside the gene matches. CDR3 sequence (DNA): TGTGCCAGCAGCTCCAGCCCAGGGGGCTTCTACAATGAGCAGTTCTTC. The encoded protein is CASSSSPGGFYNEQFF. Full variable domain (rest looked up from reference TRBV7-9 and TRBJ2-1): DTGVSQNPRHKITKRGQNVTFRCDPISEHNRLYWYRQTLGQGPEFLTYFQNEAQLEKSRLLSDRFSAERPKGSFSTLEIQRTEQGDSAMYLCASSSSPGGFYNEQFFGPGTRLTVL.

V usage is TRBV6-1 and J usage is TRBJ1-1; D remains unclear. Trimming stripped 4 bases from V and 5 bases from J, with 17 bases between. CDR1 and CDR2 (germline): MNHNS, SASEGT. The CDR3 totals 15 residues. The CDR3 sequence: CASSAGTWAGTEAFF. The DNA for the CDR3 is TGTGCCAGCAGTGCAGGCACCTGGGCGGGGACTGAAGCTTTCTTT.

This chain uses TRBV11-2 with TRBJ2-3; 11 bases fit TRBD2. Germline trimming cut 3 bases from V and 6 bases from J; bases unmatched to any gene: 5. Germline loops: CDR1 SGHAT, CDR2 FQNNGV. This CDR3 is built from 15 residues. CDR3 protein: CASSFTSGSMDTQYF. The CDR3 DNA sequence: TGTGCCAGCAGCTTCACTAGCGGGAGTATGGATACGCAGTATTTT.

The V and J genes are TRBV2 and TRBJ1-2; 10 bases are a match to TRBD1. CDR3 length: 16 amino acids. V trimming: 6 bases; J trimming: 3 bases; junction bases outside the gene matches: 10. Germline assignment: CDR1 SNHLY and CDR2 FYNNEI. The DNA for the CDR3 is TGTGCCAGCAGCCCCCACGACAGGGGGCGGGACTATGGCTACACCTTC. Translating it yields CASSPHDRGRDYGYTF.

The chain joins TRBV29-1 to TRBJ1-2, with D possibly matching TRBD1 (6 bases). This CDR3 comprises 12 residues. V was cut by 4 bases and J by 2 bases, with 8 bases left in between. Germline CDR1 is SQVTM and CDR2 is ANQGSEA. The CDR3 nucleotides are TGCAGCGTTGGGACAGCAAACTATGGCTACACCTTC. Translation gives CSVGTANYGYTF.

The rearrangement uses TRBV6-5 and TRBJ2-5; D is unresolved. The V and J ends lost 6 bases and 4 bases respectively, with 9 bases between them. Germline V lookup: CDR1 MNHEY, CDR2 SVGAGI. The CDR3 is made up of 12 amino acids. The CDR3 nucleotides are TGTGCCAGCAGCCCGTCTAGAGAGACCCAGTACTTC. As protein: CASSPSRETQYF.

The chain employs TRBV29-1 and TRBJ2-1; D perhaps matches TRBD1 (6 bases). CDR3 length: 15 amino acids. In germline, CDR1 is SQVTM, CDR2 ANQGSEA. Deletions cut 3 bases from V and 0 bases from J, with 12 bases between. The CDR3 coding sequence is TGCAGCGTTGATCTGGGGGCTAGCTCCTACAATGAGCAGTTCTTC. Protein: CSVDLGASSYNEQFF.

The chain links TRBV9 to TRBJ2-2, with D perhaps being TRBD1 or TRBD2 (6 bases each). Trimming removed 4 bases at V and 1 base at J, with 14 bases between. The CDR3 length is 16 residues. Germline V lookup: CDR1 SGDLS, CDR2 YYNGEE. The CDR3 loop reads CASSPRGSGNTGELFF. In nucleotides, the CDR3 is TGTGCCAGCAGCCCCAGGGGTAGCGGGAACACCGGGGAGCTGTTTTTT. Full variable domain (missing parts from reference TRBV9 and TRBJ2-2): DSGVTQTPKHLITATGQRVTLRCSPRSGDLSVYWYQQSLDQGLQFLIQYYNGEERAKGNILERFSAQQFPDLHSELNLSSLELGDSALYFCASSPRGSGNTGELFFGEGSRLTVL.

The chain joins TRBV29-1 to TRBJ2-1; either TRBD1 or TRBD2 may fit D (5 bases each). The germline gives CDR1 SQVTM, CDR2 ANQGSEA. The CDR3 is made up of 10 amino acids. V lost 7 bases, J lost 8 bases, and 9 bases lay in between. The CDR3 DNA reads as TGCAGCGCCAGGGAGTATGAGCAGTTCTTC. Protein: CSAREYEQFF.

There are a few counts of this clone. V is TRBV7-9 and J is TRBJ1-2; 9 nucleotides match TRBD1. The CDR3 loop spans 15 amino acids. Germline V CDR1 and CDR2: SEHNR, FQNEAQ (reference sequence). The V gene end was trimmed by 3 bases and the J gene end by 4 bases; junction bases not matched to a gene: 6. The CDR3: CASSFTGGTTYGYTF. The CDR3 DNA reads as TGTGCCAGCAGCTTTACAGGGGGCACGACCTATGGCTACACCTTC.

The chain carries TRBV2 and TRBJ1-1, with unresolved D. Per the germline V gene, CDR1 is SNHLY and CDR2 is FYNNEI. The CDR3 covers 11 residues. V was pared by 8 bases and J by 11 bases, with 15 bases between. For the CDR3, the DNA is TGTGCCAGCGGTGGGGATCTCCTGGCTTTCTTT. Amino acid sequence: CASGGDLLAFF.

The chain joins TRBV10-2 to TRBJ2-1; no reliable D call. V was cut by 6 bases and J by 5 bases, with 11 bases left in between. The CDR3 contains 13 residues. The V gene's germline CDR1 is WSHSY and CDR2 SAAADI. CDR3 nucleotides: TGCGCCAGCAGAGAAACACGCAACAATGAGCAGTTCTTC. It codes for CASRETRNNEQFF.

This chain connects TRBV19 to TRBJ2-3; the D is unclear. This CDR3 comprises 16 residues. Germline CDR1 reads LNHDA; CDR2 reads SQIVND (reference sequence). Trimming stripped 5 bases from V and 4 bases from J, with 19 bases between. CDR3 sequence reads: CASSFGQALPPDTQYF. In DNA form, the CDR3 reads TGTGCCAGTAGTTTCGGGCAGGCTTTACCCCCAGATACGCAGTATTTT.

The count of this clone is one. The J gene is TRBJ2-1, the V gene TRBV5-1; D not certain. Per the germline V gene, CDR1 is SGHRS and CDR2 is YFSETQ. With 3 bases removed from V and 5 bases from J, the gap between germline ends came to 3 bases. The CDR3 is 11 residues long. This CDR3 reads CASSSNNEQFF. In nucleotides, the CDR3 is TGCGCCAGCAGCTCAAACAATGAGCAGTTCTTC.

V is TRBV5-6 and J is TRBJ2-1; D remains unclear. Per germline, CDR1 SGHDT and CDR2 YYEEEE. The CDR3 loop spans 15 amino acids. Trimming took 4 bases from V and 0 from J, leaving 11 bases between them. CDR3 sequence (DNA): TGTGCCAGCAGCGACACTGCGAGCTCCTACAATGAGCAGTTCTTC. This gives the protein CASSDTASSYNEQFF.

The gene calls are TRBV10-2 and TRBJ2-1; D unresolved. This CDR3 spans 12 amino acids. Trimming cost V 5 bases and J 4 bases, with 6 bases left between them. Germline-derived CDR1 and CDR2 are WSHSY and SAAADI. CDR3 sequence (DNA): TGCGCCAGCAGTAGGCTATACAATGAGCAGTTCTTC. Translating gives CASSRLYNEQFF.

This sequence joins TRBV2 and TRBJ1-2, with D unclear. The CDR3 spans 16 residues. Germline V lookup: CDR1 SNHLY, CDR2 FYNNEI. The germline V and J ends were trimmed by 4 bases and 4 bases, with 19 bases remaining between them. CDR3 DNA sequence: TGTGCCAGCAGTGTAGGTGGCGGTCGTATACCCTATGGCTACACCTTC. This translates into CASSVGGGRIPYGYTF.